The 17 T cell receptor beta chains presented below share a single source sample, sequenced in a study of blood T cell repertoires in COVID-19. Sequencing was performed with immunoSEQ multiplex PCR; in TCRdb, only in-frame clones are kept and a portion is missing. The sample lists around 200,000 clones; more than 70% were seen once. Sequencing was done on a sample of peripheral blood. The receptors originated from a man aged 40-49 years with active or convalescent COVID-19.

A single count supports this clone. The chain recombines TRBV6-5 with TRBJ2-7; 8 bases are a match to TRBD1. From germline, CDR1 is MNHEY and CDR2 SVGAGI. CDR3 length equals 15 residues. V lost 0 bases and J lost 7; bases outside the gene matches: 8. CDR3 residues: CASSYSEQGVREQYF. The CDR3 bases are TGTGCCAGCAGTTACTCCGAACAGGGGGTTCGAGAGCAGTACTTC.

V usage is TRBV7-8 and J usage is TRBJ1-5, with 11 bases matching TRBD1. The CDR3 spans 16 residues. The germline gives CDR1 SGHVS, CDR2 FQNEAQ. Trimming removed 5 bases from V and 6 bases from J; junction bases left unmatched: 9. The chain's CDR3 is CASSLSGTGGGQPQHF. Here the CDR3 DNA reads TGTGCCAGCAGCCTTTCCGGGACAGGGGGTGGTCAGCCCCAGCATTTT.

This chain joins TRBV6-1 and TRBJ1-3, with a possible D match to TRBD1 (6 bases). This CDR3 is 17 amino acids long. V was clipped by 3 bases and J by 4 bases, with 19 bases between them. Germline V gene lookup returns CDR1 MNHNS and CDR2 SASEGT. The chain's CDR3 is CASSDASGVLLGNTIYF. The CDR3, as DNA: TGTGCCAGCAGTGACGCGTCAGGGGTACTTTTGGGAAACACCATATATTTT.

This clone has a handful of counts. V usage is TRBV15 and J usage is TRBJ2-7; 7 bases align to TRBD2. CDR3 length: 16 amino acids. From germline, CDR1 is LNHNV and CDR2 YYDKDF (reference sequence). With 0 bases clipped from V and 0 bases from J, the junction kept 5 bases outside the gene matches. The CDR3 is CATSREGGSSSYEQYF. As DNA, the CDR3 is TGTGCCACCAGCAGAGAGGGGGGGTCCAGCTCCTACGAGCAGTACTTC.

The CDR3 loop reads CASSPGTSGDSYEQYF. DNA of the CDR3: TGTGCCAGCAGCCCGGGGACTAGCGGGGACTCCTACGAGCAGTACTTC. The chain links TRBV7-8 to TRBJ2-7; 13 bases fit TRBD2. CDR1 is SGHVS and CDR2 is FQNEAQ in the germline V gene. The CDR3 is 16 residues long. With 5 bases clipped from V and 0 bases from J, the junction kept 4 bases outside the gene matches.

This chain uses TRBV12-3 or TRBV12-4 with TRBJ1-5; D unresolved. Between the trimmed V and J ends, which lost 5 bases and 11 bases, there was a span of 16 bases. The length of the CDR3 is 13 residues. CDR3 loop: CASSRNPSRAQHF. The CDR3 nucleotides are TGTGCCAGCAGTCGGAACCCTTCTCGGGCCCAGCATTTT.

The chain recombines TRBV7-8 with TRBJ2-3; possibly TRBD2 for D (6 bases). This CDR3 is 14 amino acids long. Germline V gene sequence: CDR1 SGHVS, CDR2 FQNEAQ. V lost 5 bases, J lost 4 bases, and 13 bases lay in between. CDR3: CASSRGRGSDTQYF. The CDR3 bases are TGTGCCAGCAGCCGCGGTCGGGGGTCAGATACGCAGTATTTT.

The genes are TRBV6-5 and TRBJ1-1; D gene uncertain. Trimming removed 2 bases from V and 5 bases from J, with 15 bases in between. The CDR3 is 15 residues long. Per germline, CDR1 MNHEY and CDR2 SVGAGI. CDR3 bases: TGTGCCAGCAGTTACAACGTCGGCGGAGGAACTGAAGCTTTCTTT. Its protein product is CASSYNVGGGTEAFF.

The chain combines TRBV19 with TRBJ1-5, with TRBD1 as a possible D gene (6 bases). The germline CDR1 and CDR2 sequences are LNHDA and SQIVND (reference sequence). Trimming removed 5 bases from V and 4 bases from J, with 15 bases in between. The CDR3 covers 15 residues. CDR3 in amino acids: CASSALGAPNQPQHF. The CDR3 bases are TGTGCCAGTAGTGCTTTGGGGGCCCCAAATCAGCCCCAGCATTTT.

This clone was seen a single time. The chain is built from TRBV5-1 and TRBJ1-1, with TRBD1 as a possible D gene (6 bases). Trimming took off 7 bases at V and 5 bases at J, with 18 bases between the two ends. The CDR3 consists of 14 residues. Germline CDR1 SGHRS, CDR2 YFSETQ. The CDR3 coding sequence is TGCGCCAGCCGGCAGGGGCAAACAAGAACTGAAGCTTTCTTT. This encodes CASRQGQTRTEAFF.

The chain recombines TRBV19 with TRBJ2-1; 7 bases fit TRBD2. CDR3 length: 17 residues. V lost 3 bases, J lost 4 bases, and 12 bases stayed unmatched. Per the germline V gene, CDR1 is LNHDA and CDR2 is SQIVND (reference sequence). The CDR3 loop is CASSIPLRGLRYNEQFF. CDR3 nucleotides: TGTGCCAGTAGTATTCCTTTGCGGGGGTTACGGTACAATGAGCAGTTCTTC.

V gene TRBV29-1 combines with J gene TRBJ1-2; no clear D. The CDR3 contains 11 residues. Germline V gene sequence: CDR1 SQVTM, CDR2 ANQGSEA. Trimming left V 4 bases short and J 4 bases short, with 7 bases between. Here the CDR3 reads CSVVDFYGYTF. The DNA for the CDR3 is TGCAGCGTTGTCGACTTCTATGGCTACACCTTC. Full variable domain (remainder filled in from reference TRBV29-1 and TRBJ1-2): SAVISQKPSRDICQRGTSLTIQCQVDSQVTMMFWYRQQPGQSLTLIATANQGSEATYESGFVIDKFPISRPNLTFSTLTVSNMSPEDSSIYLCSVVDFYGYTFGSGTRLTVV.

The chain joins TRBV4-1 to TRBJ2-4, with D hard to call. Trimming pared 0 bases from V and 6 bases from J, leaving 12 bases between. The CDR3 has 15 amino acids. Germline values: CDR1 MGHRA, CDR2 YSYEKL. The CDR3 nucleotides read TGCGCCAGCAGCCAAGATCGCCTCAGAGGAAACATTCAGTACTTC. It encodes CASSQDRLRGNIQYF.

J is TRBJ2-7 and V is TRBV28; tentatively, D is TRBD1 (5 bases). This CDR3 has 12 amino acids. Germline lookup yields CDR1 MDHEN and CDR2 SYDVKM. Trimming shortened V by 10 bases and J by 2 bases, and 12 bases separated the two germline ends. The CDR3 sequence: CATQTVTYEQYF. The CDR3 nucleotides are TGTGCCACCCAGACAGTAACCTACGAGCAGTACTTC.

This sequence joins TRBV6-5 and TRBJ1-2; D gene ambiguous. With 0 bases removed from V and 4 bases from J, the gap between germline ends came to 6 bases. The CDR3 is made up of 13 amino acids. Germline-derived CDR1 and CDR2 are MNHEY and SVGAGI. This chain's CDR3 is CASSYSISYGYTF. In DNA, the CDR3 is TGTGCCAGCAGTTACTCGATTAGCTATGGCTACACCTTC.

The chain uses TRBV29-1 and TRBJ1-1; D gene uncertain. CDR1 is SQVTM, CDR2 ANQGSEA, per germline. This CDR3 has 11 amino acids. V lost 3 bases and J 5 bases, leaving 7 bases between the germline ends. The CDR3 DNA reads as TGCAGCGTTGACATTCTAACTGAAGCTTTCTTT. It specifies CSVDILTEAFF.

This clone was detected a few times. The rearrangement links TRBV19 to TRBJ1-2, with 8 bases fitting TRBD1. The trim removed 4 bases at V and 5 bases at J, leaving 6 bases unmatched. CDR1 and CDR2 (germline): LNHDA, SQIVND (reference sequence). The CDR3 has 14 residues. CDR3 amino acids: CASSNQGARYGYTF. The CDR3 coding sequence is TGTGCCAGTAGTAACCAGGGGGCTCGATATGGCTACACCTTC.